Following are 26 T cell receptor beta chains from one sample sequenced in a study of CD8 T cells in ankylosing spondylitis (dated by TCRdb to about 2017). Their antigen targets remain unknown. The library was obtained by 5' RACE. Instrument on record: Illumina HiSeq 2500. TCRdb itself trimmed the public reads at Q25 with fastp, ran MiXCR and retained productive beta chains. Every distinct CDR3 protein forms one entry, paired with its most common genes and DNA. Across this sample there are under 950,000 distinct CDR3 sequences, with roughly 20% seen only once. 19% of the sample is taken by the ten largest. The research as a whole found: A TCR beta motif made up of eight or nine highly homologous amino acid variants appeared to be characteristic of blood from ankylosing spondylitis patients.

The source material was blood, either unsorted or a sorted T cell fraction (not recorded which). These receptors were collected from a male donor with ankylosing spondylitis.

This clonotype was picked up a small number of times. The chain couples TRBV12-3 or TRBV12-4 to TRBJ1-4; the D gene is possibly TRBD1 (5 bases). V was cut by 4 bases and J by 5 bases, with 11 bases left in between. This CDR3 is 14 amino acids long. DNA of the CDR3: TGTGCCAGCAGTTATAGGGGCAAGAATGAAAAACTGTTTTTT. Protein sequence: CASSYRGKNEKLFF.

Only one count was recorded for this clonotype. The V and J genes are TRBV11-2 and TRBJ2-7; D gene unclear. The V gene's germline CDR1 is SGHAT and CDR2 FQNNGV. V was pared by 5 bases and J by 6 bases, with 11 bases between. This CDR3 has 12 residues. Written as DNA, the CDR3 is TGTGCCAGCAGCCCTACTACGGCCGAGCAGTACTTC. Translated: CASSPTTAEQYF.

This clonotype was counted only a few times. The chain couples TRBV4-2 to TRBJ2-1; TRBD2 is a possible D gene (5 bases). The ends were cut back, 5 bases at V and 8 bases at J, with 10 bases in the middle. The CDR3 is 12 amino acids. CDR1 is LGHNA, CDR2 YNFKEQ, per germline. The CDR3: CASSARGDEQFF. CDR3 coding DNA: TGTGCCAGCAGCGCCCGGGGTGATGAGCAGTTCTTC.

In its sample, this clonotype was seen a few times. The chain links TRBV24-1 to TRBJ2-1, with D perhaps matching TRBD1 or TRBD2 (5 bases each). The CDR3 covers 13 residues. V gave up 6 bases and J gave up 6 bases, with 11 bases separating them. Per the germline V gene, CDR1 is KGHDR and CDR2 is SFDVKD. In DNA form, the CDR3 reads TGTGCCACCAGTAGTGGGGGATCCAATGAGCAGTTCTTC. It translates to CATSSGGSNEQFF.

V usage is TRBV11-2 and J usage is TRBJ2-6; D is ambiguous. CDR1 is SGHAT, CDR2 FQNNGV, per germline. V lost 2 bases to trimming and J lost 1 base, with 21 bases between them. This CDR3 is 20 amino acids long. CDR3 bases: TGTGCCAGCAGCTTATTGCATAGCCCCCGAACTCTGTCTGGGGCCAACGTCCTGACTTTC. Its translation is CASSLLHSPRTLSGANVLTF.

V and J are TRBV6-2 or TRBV6-3 and TRBJ1-1; D gene ambiguous. Germline CDR1 reads MNHEY; CDR2 reads SVGEGT. The CDR3 sequence is 13 residues long. V was pared by 2 bases and J by 11 bases, with 15 bases between. The CDR3 loop reads CASSYGVEDGAFF. The CDR3 coding sequence is TGTGCCAGCAGTTACGGGGTGGAGGACGGCGCTTTCTTT.

The chain combines TRBV9 with TRBJ1-3; no clear D gene. Trimming removed 5 bases at V and 0 bases at J, with 9 bases between. Looked up from germline, CDR1 is SGDLS and CDR2 is YYNGEE. This CDR3 contains 14 residues. The CDR3 here is CASSAQFSGNTIYF. The CDR3 DNA sequence: TGTGCCAGCAGTGCACAGTTCTCTGGAAACACCATATATTTT.

The V gene is TRBV7-2, the J gene TRBJ1-1; D is unclear. Germline CDR1 is SGHTA and CDR2 is FQGNSA. The CDR3 runs 13 residues. Trimming removed 2 bases from V and 4 bases from J, with 8 bases in between. The DNA for the CDR3 is TGTGCCAGCAGCTTATTATGGGGCACTGAAGCTTTCTTT. This translates into CASSLLWGTEAFF.

J is TRBJ1-3 and V is TRBV6-4; no clear D gene. Germline V gives CDR1 MRHNA, CDR2 SNTAGT. V was trimmed by 0 bases and J by 0 bases, leaving 6 bases between them. The CDR3 covers 15 residues. The CDR3 protein is CASSDSVISGNTIYF. DNA of the CDR3: TGTGCCAGCAGTGACTCAGTAATCTCTGGAAACACCATATATTTT.

This clonotype occurred a few times. This chain uses TRBV15 with TRBJ2-1; TRBD2 matches 12 bases. The junction had 5 bases not matched to a gene; V was cut back by 3 bases and J by 5 bases. The germline CDR1 and CDR2 sequences are LNHNV and YYDKDF (reference sequence). The CDR3 is 16 amino acids. The CDR3 nucleotides read TGTGCCACCAGCAGGAAGACTAGCGGGAGCGACAATGAGCAGTTCTTC. This encodes CATSRKTSGSDNEQFF.

This clonotype was counted only a few times. The V call is TRBV5-1, the J call TRBJ1-3; a possible D gene is TRBD1 (6 bases). Germline V gene data show CDR1 as SGHRS and CDR2 as YFSETQ. The CDR3 sequence is 17 residues long. Trimming left V 4 bases short and J 0 bases short, with 17 bases between. The CDR3 loop reads CASSPTPGQVSGNTIYF. The CDR3 region has the DNA TGCGCCAGCAGCCCCACCCCGGGACAAGTCTCTGGAAACACCATATATTTT. The full variable domain, with the rest looked up from reference TRBV5-1 and TRBJ1-3, is KAGVTQTPRYLIKTRGQQVTLSCSPISGHRSVSWYQQTPGQGLQFLFEYFSETQRNKGNFPGRFSGRQFSNSRSEMNVSTLELGDSALYLCASSPTPGQVSGNTIYFGEGSWLTVV.

This clonotype was counted only a few times. The V and J genes are TRBV7-9 and TRBJ1-6, with 9 positions matching TRBD1. From germline, CDR1 is SEHNR and CDR2 FQNEAQ (reference sequence). Unmatched junction bases numbered 3, after V lost 0 bases and J lost 6 bases. The CDR3 extends over 16 amino acids. Written as DNA, the CDR3 is TGTGCCAGCAGCTTAGCTGACAGGGGGGGTAATTCACCCCTCCACTTT. This translates into CASSLADRGGNSPLHF.

This clonotype came up a few times. CDR3 region: CASSPPLAGTGELFF. Here the CDR3 DNA reads TGTGCCAGCTCACCACCACTAGCGGGGACCGGGGAGCTGTTTTTT. The chain uses TRBV18 and TRBJ2-2; 10 bases line up with TRBD2. The CDR3 covers 15 residues. Germline V CDR1 and CDR2: KGHSH, LQKENI. The V gene end was trimmed by 0 bases and the J gene end by 5 bases; junction bases not matched to a gene: 0. Looking up the rest from reference TRBV18 and TRBJ2-2 gives the full variable domain: NAGVMQNPRHLVRRRGQEARLRCSPMKGHSHVYWYRQLPEEGLKFMVYLQKENIIDESGMPKERFSAEFPKEGPSILRIQQVVRGDSAAYFCASSPPLAGTGELFFGEGSRLTVL.

The chain uses TRBV3-1 and TRBJ2-5; D ambiguous. The CDR3 has 12 residues. V lost 2 bases, J lost 7 bases, and 8 bases lay in between. Germline V lookup: CDR1 LGHDT, CDR2 YNNKEL (reference sequence). This chain's CDR3 is CASSQYVLTQYF. The DNA for the CDR3 is TGTGCCAGCAGCCAATACGTGTTGACCCAGTACTTC.

This clonotype occurred many times. This sequence joins TRBV5-1 and TRBJ2-7; D unresolved. The CDR3 has 13 residues. Germline loops: CDR1 SGHRS, CDR2 YFSETQ. With 0 bases removed from V and 4 bases from J, the gap between germline ends came to 8 bases. This CDR3 reads CASSLVVGYEQYF. CDR3 sequence (DNA): TGCGCCAGCAGCTTGGTGGTCGGATACGAGCAGTACTTC.

V and J are TRBV3-1 and TRBJ2-2, with D unresolved. In germline, CDR1 is LGHDT, CDR2 YNNKEL (reference sequence). The CDR3 spans 16 residues. V lost 1 base and J 0 bases, leaving 9 bases between the germline ends. CDR3 in DNA: TGTGCCAGCAGCCAAGTGAGTGGATCGAACACCGGGGAGCTGTTTTTT. Translating it yields CASSQVSGSNTGELFF.

There are a few counts of this clonotype. The chain joins TRBV5-6 to TRBJ2-1; D is possibly TRBD1 (5 bases). Trimming took off 7 bases at V and 1 base at J, with 9 bases between the two ends. The CDR3 extends over 13 amino acids. Germline CDR1 and CDR2: SGHDT and YYEEEE. The CDR3 DNA sequence: TGTGCCAGCGTCAGGGAATCCTACAATGAGCAGTTCTTC. Encoded protein: CASVRESYNEQFF.

The V and J genes are TRBV4-1 and TRBJ1-4; no clear D. V gave up 0 bases and J gave up 5 bases, with 10 bases separating them. CDR1 and CDR2 (germline): MGHRA, YSYEKL. This CDR3 spans 15 amino acids. The CDR3 here is CASSQDPGMNEKLFF. The CDR3 bases are TGCGCCAGCAGCCAAGACCCAGGCATGAATGAAAAACTGTTTTTT.

The J gene is TRBJ2-2, the V gene TRBV5-1, with D perhaps TRBD2 (6 bases). CDR1 is SGHRS and CDR2 is YFSETQ in the germline V gene. The germline V and J ends were trimmed by 3 bases and 5 bases, with 17 bases remaining between them. CDR3 length: 16 residues. The DNA for the CDR3 is TGCGCCAGCAGCTCCCCAGGGACTCACTGGACCGGGGAGCTGTTTTTT. Amino acids: CASSSPGTHWTGELFF. The full variable domain, rest sourced from reference TRBV5-1 and TRBJ2-2, is KAGVTQTPRYLIKTRGQQVTLSCSPISGHRSVSWYQQTPGQGLQFLFEYFSETQRNKGNFPGRFSGRQFSNSRSEMNVSTLELGDSALYLCASSSPGTHWTGELFFGEGSRLTVL.

The chain has TRBV6-1 and TRBJ2-7; D is possibly TRBD1 (6 bases). Germline assignment: CDR1 MNHNS and CDR2 SASEGT. V dropped 0 bases and J dropped 6 bases, with 18 bases sitting between them. CDR3 length: 16 amino acids. The CDR3 sequence: CASSEALDRWDLEQYF. As DNA, the CDR3 is TGTGCCAGCAGTGAAGCGCTAGACAGGTGGGACCTCGAGCAGTACTTC.

The chain combines TRBV5-1 with TRBJ2-7, with TRBD1 as a possible D gene (6 bases). The CDR3 is 14 residues long. Trimming pared 3 bases from V and 4 bases from J, leaving 14 bases between. Germline V lookup: CDR1 SGHRS, CDR2 YFSETQ. As DNA, the CDR3 is TGCGCCAGCAGCTCCCGGGACACAGTTTACGAGCAGTACTTC. Its translation: CASSSRDTVYEQYF.

V usage is TRBV5-1 and J usage is TRBJ2-1; the D gene is possibly TRBD2 (5 bases). Trimming removed 5 bases at V and 8 bases at J, with 20 bases between. In germline, CDR1 is SGHRS, CDR2 YFSETQ. CDR3 length: 15 residues. CDR3 bases: TGCGCCAGCAGAGGCGGGTCAATCACTAGGGATGAGCAGTTCTTC. This gives the protein CASRGGSITRDEQFF.

In DNA form, the CDR3 reads TGTGCCAGCACTCTATTTAGGGCCCAGGGGAGGAACACTGAAGCTTTCTTT. This codes for CASTLFRAQGRNTEAFF. The chain links TRBV11-2 to TRBJ1-1; D might be TRBD1 (6 bases). The CDR3 length is 17 residues. The V and J ends lost 7 bases and 1 base respectively, with 22 bases between them. Looked up from germline, CDR1 is SGHAT and CDR2 is FQNNGV.

The chain is built from TRBV7-9 and TRBJ1-5; D gene uncertain. Trimming left V 5 bases short and J 6 bases short, with 11 bases between. This CDR3 spans 13 amino acids. CDR1 is SEHNR, CDR2 FQNEAQ, per germline (reference sequence). This CDR3 reads CASSASGRQPQHF. The CDR3, as DNA: TGTGCCAGCAGCGCGTCAGGCCGTCAGCCCCAGCATTTT.

This clonotype was counted only a few times. This sequence joins TRBV6-1 and TRBJ2-2; 7 nucleotides match TRBD1. This CDR3 is 16 amino acids long. V was clipped by 6 bases and J by 3 bases; unmatched bases: 10. CDR1 is MNHNS and CDR2 is SASEGT in the germline V gene. The CDR3 DNA follows: TGTGCCAGCAGGGGCGCAGGGACAGCGTACACCGGGGAGCTGTTTTTT. As protein: CASRGAGTAYTGELFF.

CDR3: CASSVGQVGTDTQYF. DNA for the CDR3: TGTGCCAGCAGCGTAGGACAGGTTGGAACAGATACGCAGTATTTT. This chain links TRBV9 with TRBJ2-3; the D gene is possibly TRBD1 (6 bases). The V and J ends lost 0 bases and 3 bases respectively, with 11 bases between them. This CDR3 is built from 15 residues. Germline values: CDR1 SGDLS, CDR2 YYNGEE.